This TCR beta chain is drawn from a study of T cell changes during pregnancy in multiple sclerosis. The CDR3 is made up of 16 amino acids. Unmatched junction bases numbered 7, after V lost 5 bases and J lost 5 bases. Per the germline V gene, CDR1 is MNHEY and CDR2 is SMNVEV (reference sequence). Method: immunoSEQ multiplex PCR; TCRdb's copy keeps in-frame clones and lacks some. The repertoire includes more than 95,000 clones, approximately 94% of them detected once, and 0.99% sits in the top ten. The starting material was peripheral blood, obtained after pregnancy. The chain joins TRBV27 to TRBJ2-5; 14 bases are a match to TRBD2. The clonotype comes from a female donor with multiple sclerosis, enrolled in a pregnancy study. CDR3 DNA sequence: TGTGCCAGCAGTCCCGGACTAGCGGGAGGCGGGGAGACCCAGTACTTC. The encoded protein is CASSPGLAGGGETQYF.